The next 15 T cell receptor beta chains were all read from a single sample in a study of follicular helper T cells after annual influenza vaccination. Libraries were prepared by immunoSEQ multiplex PCR; TCRdb keeps only in-frame clonotypes and omits some of them. The sample holds 12,000 to 15,000 clones, about four fifths seen once. Time point denoted: 2014-2015 season, 7 days after vaccination. Here the sequenced sample was CXCR5+ CD38- circulating T follicular helper cells from blood, taken 7 days after influenza vaccination. Stated subset: circulating Tfh, non-naive CD4+CXCR5+PD-1+ (ICOS+CD38+ or ICOS-CD38-). These receptors came from an adult who received the influenza vaccine.

The chain links TRBV5-1 to TRBJ2-1; D is uncertain. Between the trimmed V and J ends, which lost 7 bases and 4 bases, there was a span of 9 bases. The CDR3 is 12 amino acids. Germline V CDR1 and CDR2: SGHRS, YFSETQ. The DNA of the CDR3 is TGCGCCAGCCGGGTGGAGTACAATGAGCAGTTCTTC. This encodes CASRVEYNEQFF.

This clone was observed a handful of times. The rearrangement joins TRBV11-2 to TRBJ2-3, with D possibly matching TRBD1 (6 bases). V lost 1 base, J lost 0 bases, and 14 bases lay in between. This CDR3 comprises 17 residues. Germline values: CDR1 SGHAT, CDR2 FQNNGV. The CDR3 region has the DNA TGTGCCAGCAGCTTAGGAACAGGGACCCCTAGCACAGATACGCAGTATTTT. This translates into CASSLGTGTPSTDTQYF.

This sequence joins TRBV9 and TRBJ2-5, with 8 bases matching TRBD2. Trimming removed 3 bases from V and 7 bases from J; junction bases left unmatched: 11. There are 15 residues in the CDR3. The germline V gene has CDR1 SGDLS and CDR2 YYNGEE. The CDR3 loop reads CASSASGGPYGTQYF. The CDR3 DNA is TGTGCCAGCAGCGCCTCGGGGGGGCCGTACGGGACCCAGTACTTC.

The chain combines TRBV7-9 with TRBJ1-1; D is possibly TRBD1 (5 bases). Germline assignment: CDR1 SEHNR and CDR2 FQNEAQ (reference sequence). The CDR3 extends over 14 amino acids. V was cut by 2 bases and J by 5 bases, with 12 bases left in between. The CDR3 reads CASSLQGGRTEAFF. The CDR3 coding sequence is TGTGCCAGCAGCTTACAGGGTGGGAGGACTGAAGCTTTCTTT.

The chain couples TRBV6-6 to TRBJ1-5, with TRBD1 matching over 8 bases. Germline lookup yields CDR1 MNHNY and CDR2 SVGAGI (reference sequence). Germline trimming cut 6 bases from V and 6 bases from J; bases unmatched to any gene: 7. The length of the CDR3 is 14 residues. The DNA for the CDR3 is TGTGCCAGCAGAATGACAGGGGAAGGTCAGCCCCAGCATTTT. Its translation is CASRMTGEGQPQHF.

The chain carries TRBV13 and TRBJ1-4; maybe TRBD1 (5 bases). V lost 5 bases and J 7 bases, leaving 14 bases between the germline ends. This CDR3 region has 14 residues. From germline, CDR1 is PRHDT and CDR2 FYEKMQ (reference sequence). The CDR3 nucleotides read TGTGCCAGCAGCCATCCTCGACAGCCTGAAAAACTGTTTTTT. Amino acid sequence: CASSHPRQPEKLFF.

This clone came up once. The rearrangement uses TRBV27 and TRBJ2-2; tentatively, D is TRBD2 (5 bases). This CDR3 comprises 17 residues. The germline V gene encodes CDR1 MNHEY and CDR2 SMNVEV (reference sequence). V gave up 3 bases and J gave up 0 bases, with 14 bases separating them. This CDR3 reads CASSFAGRSANTGELFF. In DNA form, the CDR3 reads TGTGCCAGCAGTTTTGCGGGCCGATCCGCGAACACCGGGGAGCTGTTTTTT.

This sequence joins TRBV7-2 and TRBJ2-2; weak D call: TRBD1 (5 bases). The germline gives CDR1 SGHTA, CDR2 FQGNSA. This CDR3 comprises 15 residues. V was trimmed by 3 bases and J by 6 bases, leaving 14 bases between them. CDR3 nucleotide sequence: TGTGCCAGCAGCTTGCGGCAGGGAAGGTCCGGGGAGCTGTTTTTT. Residues: CASSLRQGRSGELFF.

The rearrangement joins TRBV19 to TRBJ2-2; D is uncertain. The length of the CDR3 is 13 residues. Germline CDR1 and CDR2: LNHDA and SQIVND (reference sequence). V gave up 4 bases and J gave up 6 bases, with 9 bases separating them. CDR3 residues: CASSTRLSGELFF. The CDR3 DNA sequence: TGTGCCAGTAGTACACGGTTGTCCGGGGAGCTGTTTTTT.

The chain couples TRBV6-1 to TRBJ1-2; D is uncertain. The ends were cut back, 6 bases at V and 8 bases at J, with 10 bases in the middle. The CDR3 length is 11 residues. The germline CDR1 and CDR2 sequences are MNHNS and SASEGT. The CDR3 nucleotides read TGTGCCAGCAGCCAGGCCGAAGGCTACACCTTC. Amino acids: CASSQAEGYTF.

This rearrangement joins TRBV5-1 to TRBJ2-3; D remains unclear. Germline V gives CDR1 SGHRS, CDR2 YFSETQ. The V end was cut by 0 bases, the J end by 5 bases, with 7 bases between. The CDR3 totals 13 residues. CDR3 in amino acids: CASSLATEDTQYF. The CDR3 region has the DNA TGCGCCAGCAGCTTGGCTACAGAAGATACGCAGTATTTT.

This clone was seen a few times. This sequence joins TRBV19 and TRBJ1-3; D perhaps matches TRBD1 (6 bases). This CDR3 spans 14 amino acids. V lost 9 bases and J 9 bases, leaving 21 bases between the germline ends. Germline CDR1 and CDR2: LNHDA and SQIVND (reference sequence). CDR3 DNA: TGTGCCAGAACAGTACAATCCAGGGGTGGCACCATATATTTT. Encoded protein: CARTVQSRGGTIYF.

CDR3 loop: CATTSTGNYGYTF. The CDR3 region has the DNA TGTGCCACCACCTCCACAGGGAACTATGGCTACACCTTC. V and J are TRBV6-6 and TRBJ1-2; D possibly corresponds to TRBD1 (6 bases). Germline V lookup: CDR1 MNHNY, CDR2 SVGAGI (reference sequence). V lost 10 bases, J lost 2 bases, and 14 bases lay in between. The CDR3 is 13 residues long.

This clone was counted only a few times. This chain uses TRBV7-2 with TRBJ1-5; possibly TRBD1 for D (5 bases). V was trimmed by 1 base and J by 5 bases, leaving 9 bases between them. The CDR3 covers 14 residues. CDR1 is SGHTA and CDR2 is FQGNSA in the germline V gene. CDR3 nucleotides: TGTGCCAGCAGCTTAGACCAGGGTTATCAGCCCCAGCATTTT. Translating gives CASSLDQGYQPQHF.

This clone was detected only once. The rearrangement joins TRBV5-1 to TRBJ2-1; tentatively, D is TRBD1 (6 bases). The CDR3 is 14 residues long. The V end was cut by 2 bases, the J end by 7 bases, with 13 bases between. Per the germline V gene, CDR1 is SGHRS and CDR2 is YFSETQ. CDR3 nucleotide sequence: TGCGCCAGCAGCTTTGGGGGCCAGGGGAATGAGCAGTTCTTC. Translated, it gives CASSFGGQGNEQFF.